This TCR beta chain emerged from a study of cytomegalovirus exposure and HLA in healthy donors. It was with 60 Vbeta and 13 Jbeta primers that the PCR ran. The method was immunoSEQ multiplex PCR; TCRdb's version includes in-frame clones alone and lacks a portion of them. Recorded here are 100,000 or so clones; the top ten clones represent roughly 3.4%. The sequence was obtained from a woman aged 30 to 39 in good health and CMV-seronegative. Sequenced input: PBMCs.

CDR3 sequence reads: CASSVGAVTYEQYF. The DNA for the CDR3 is TGTGCCAGCTCAGTTGGTGCGGTAACCTACGAGCAGTACTTC. This sequence joins TRBV18 and TRBJ2-7; no definite D call. The CDR3 consists of 14 residues. The germline gives CDR1 KGHSH, CDR2 LQKENI. The V end lost 5 bases, the J end lost 2 bases, and 13 bases lay between the germline ends.